What follows are 22 T cell receptor beta chains derived from one specimen sequenced in a study of blood T cell repertoires in COVID-19. Sequenced by immunoSEQ multiplex PCR; TCRdb stores in-frame clones only, minus some. The repertoire consists of about 210,000 clones, with 92% occurring once and the leading ten covering roughly 1.2%. Sequencing used peripheral blood. These receptors all come from a man younger than 40 with acute or convalescent COVID-19.

The chain joins TRBV28 to TRBJ1-2; no clear D gene. V was trimmed by 6 bases and J by 7 bases, leaving 18 bases between them. The V gene's germline CDR1 is MDHEN and CDR2 SYDVKM. The CDR3 runs to 14 residues. CDR3 nucleotide sequence: TGTGCCAGCAGAAAAACCGGGAAGCTTCTTGGCTACACCTTC. Translated, it gives CASRKTGKLLGYTF.

V and J are TRBV18 and TRBJ1-2, with TRBD1 as a possible D gene (6 bases). Germline CDR1 and CDR2: KGHSH and LQKENI. The CDR3 length is 13 residues. Trimming removed 1 base at V and 8 bases at J, with 11 bases between. DNA of the CDR3: TGTGCCAGCTCACCACGACAGGCCGAGGGCTACACCTTC. Encoded protein: CASSPRQAEGYTF.

CDR3 sequence reads: CASSKGDRGSTDTQYF. CDR3 nucleotide sequence: TGTGCCAGCAGCAAAGGGGACAGGGGGAGCACAGATACGCAGTATTTT. This chain joins TRBV7-3 and TRBJ2-3; TRBD1 matches at 11 bases. The junction had 4 bases not matched to a gene; V was cut back by 5 bases and J by 0 bases. This CDR3 has 16 residues. Germline V gene data show CDR1 as SGHTA and CDR2 as FQGTGA.

The chain recombines TRBV5-1 with TRBJ2-7, with a tentative D call TRBD1 (6 bases). CDR3 length: 16 amino acids. The V end lost 0 bases, the J end lost 1 base, and 14 bases lay between the germline ends. Per germline, CDR1 SGHRS and CDR2 YFSETQ. CDR3 region: CASSLEGRGLSYEQYF. Written as DNA, the CDR3 is TGCGCCAGCAGCTTGGAAGGCAGGGGATTATCCTACGAGCAGTACTTC.

This rearrangement joins TRBV19 to TRBJ1-1; TRBD1 might be the D (6 bases). This CDR3 spans 18 amino acids. The germline V gene encodes CDR1 LNHDA and CDR2 SQIVND (reference sequence). The ends were cut back, 3 bases at V and 4 bases at J, with 24 bases in the middle. The chain's CDR3 is CASSMPPYRVDGVTEAFF. CDR3 nucleotide sequence: TGTGCCAGTAGTATGCCCCCCTACAGGGTGGACGGGGTCACTGAAGCTTTCTTT.

This clone has just one count. The V call is TRBV12-2, the J call TRBJ1-6; the table's D call, TRBD1, has no DNA check behind it. TRBV12-2 is marked as a pseudogene. The CDR3 covers 18 residues. CDR3: CASRPMRGTGGKNSPLHF. In DNA form, the CDR3 reads TGTGCAAGTCGCCCCATGAGGGGTACAGGGGGCAAAAATTCACCCCTCCACTTT.

This clone was recorded only once. V gene TRBV7-9 combines with J gene TRBJ2-7; D may be TRBD2 (5 bases). Germline loops: CDR1 SEHNR, CDR2 FQNEAQ (reference sequence). Trimming took 6 bases from V and 0 from J, leaving 9 bases between them. This CDR3 has 13 residues. The CDR3 region is CASRDSRSYEQYF. Written as DNA, the CDR3 is TGTGCCAGCAGGGACTCCCGCTCCTACGAGCAGTACTTC.

The chain joins TRBV5-4 to TRBJ1-2; TRBD1 aligns across 7 bases. The trim removed 4 bases at V and 8 bases at J, leaving 11 bases unmatched. CDR1 and CDR2 (germline): SGHNT, YYREEE (reference sequence). This CDR3 contains 14 residues. In nucleotides, the CDR3 is TGTGCCAGCAGCGGACGGTTGAACAGGGGCGGCTACACCTTC. Amino acid sequence: CASSGRLNRGGYTF. Together with reference TRBV5-4 and TRBJ1-2, the CDR3 gives the full variable domain: ETGVTQSPTHLIKTRGQQVTLRCSSQSGHNTVSWYQQALGQGPQFIFQYYREEENGRGNFPPRFSGLQFPNYSSELNVNALELDDSALYLCASSGRLNRGGYTFGSGTRLTVV.

This chain links TRBV7-8 with TRBJ2-3; TRBD1 aligns across 8 bases. With 0 bases clipped from V and 6 bases from J, the junction kept 8 bases outside the gene matches. The CDR3 consists of 16 residues. Germline CDR1 is SGHVS and CDR2 is FQNEAQ. The CDR3 nucleotides are TGTGCCAGCAGCTTAGCGGACAGGGCGTGGGGCGATACGCAGTATTTT. Translated, it gives CASSLADRAWGDTQYF.

The chain has TRBV7-3 and TRBJ2-1; D is unresolved. This CDR3 has 13 amino acids. V dropped 3 bases and J dropped 5 bases, with 8 bases sitting between them. From germline, CDR1 is SGHTA and CDR2 FQGTGA. Here the CDR3 DNA reads TGTGCCAGCAGCTTGAACCGAGACAATGAGCAGTTCTTC. This translates into CASSLNRDNEQFF. The full variable domain, its missing parts supplied by reference TRBV7-3 and TRBJ2-1, is GAGVSQTPSNKVTEKGKYVELRCDPISGHTALYWYRQSLGQGPEFLIYFQGTGAADDSGLPNDRFFAVRPEGSVSTLKIQRTERGDSAVYLCASSLNRDNEQFFGPGTRLTVL.

The chain recombines TRBV15 with TRBJ2-3; 7 bases are a match to TRBD1. The V segment lost 8 bases and the J segment 9 bases; nucleotides outside the gene matches: 11. Germline-derived CDR1 and CDR2 are LNHNV and YYDKDF (reference sequence). This CDR3 contains 13 residues. The CDR3 is CATSRDRADTQYF. Written as DNA, the CDR3 is TGTGCCACCTCCCGGGACAGAGCTGACACGCAGTATTTT.

The CDR3: CASSLVASGRSYEQYF. DNA of the CDR3: TGTGCCAGCAGTTTAGTTGCGAGCGGGAGGTCCTACGAGCAGTACTTC. J is TRBJ2-7 and V is TRBV27; TRBD2 matches at 9 bases. Germline CDR1 MNHEY, CDR2 SMNVEV (reference sequence). The CDR3 loop spans 16 amino acids. After removal of 2 bases from V and 1 base from J, the junction contained 6 bases not matched to a gene.

The chain employs TRBV11-3 and TRBJ2-3; a weak D match, TRBD2 (6 bases). Trimming left V 0 bases short and J 5 bases short, with 30 bases between. From germline, CDR1 is SGHNT and CDR2 YENEEA. This CDR3 spans 21 amino acids. The CDR3 region has the DNA TGTGCCAGCAGCTTAGAAGTTTTTGTGAAGGCCCCAGGGAGGAGGGTAGATACGCAGTATTTT. Its protein is CASSLEVFVKAPGRRVDTQYF.

The genes are TRBV2 and TRBJ1-2; the match to TRBD1 covers 10 bases. J gave up 5 bases and V 11 bases, and 11 bases lay outside the gene matches. This CDR3 is built from 14 residues. The V gene's germline CDR1 is SNHLY and CDR2 FYNNEI. CDR3 amino acids: CAAYRDRGLYGYTF. The CDR3 nucleotides are TGTGCCGCCTATCGGGACAGGGGTTTGTATGGCTACACCTTC. Complete variable domain (other parts from reference TRBV2 and TRBJ1-2): EPEVTQTPSHQVTQMGQEVILRCVPISNHLYFYWYRQILGQKVEFLVSFYNNEISEKSEIFDDQFSVERPDGSNFTLKIRSTKLEDSAMYFCAAYRDRGLYGYTFGSGTRLTVV.

The chain recombines TRBV6-5 with TRBJ1-3, with D perhaps matching TRBD1 (5 bases). CDR1 is MNHEY, CDR2 SVGAGI, per germline. This CDR3 has 15 residues. V shed 2 bases and J shed 1 base, with 9 bases lying between them. DNA of the CDR3: TGTGCCAGCAGTTACAACGGGGGATCTGGAAACACCATATATTTT. As protein: CASSYNGGSGNTIYF.

The CDR3 DNA sequence: TGTGCCAGCAGCGTCCGGGACAGGGGCACAGATACGCAGTATTTT. It encodes CASSVRDRGTDTQYF. V is TRBV9 and J is TRBJ2-3; 9 nucleotides agree with TRBD1. The CDR3 extends over 15 amino acids. The ends lost 2 bases at V and 1 base at J; junction bases unmatched: 2. The V gene's germline CDR1 is SGDLS and CDR2 YYNGEE.

Comment on this clone: Additional DNA sequences in this sample encode the identical CDR3. The chain carries TRBV5-1 and TRBJ2-7; D may be TRBD1 (5 bases). CDR3 length: 13 amino acids. Germline V lookup: CDR1 SGHRS, CDR2 YFSETQ. V lost 3 bases to trimming and J lost 4 bases, with 11 bases between them. CDR3 sequence (DNA): TGCGCCAGCAGCTCTAGGGGCCCGTACGAGCAGTACTTC. As protein: CASSSRGPYEQYF.

V and J are TRBV28 and TRBJ2-1; possibly TRBD2 for D (6 bases). CDR3 size: 15 residues. V lost 3 bases to trimming and J lost 6 bases, with 15 bases between them. Germline loops: CDR1 MDHEN, CDR2 SYDVKM. CDR3 in amino acids: CASSFGGISGNEQFF. Written as DNA, the CDR3 is TGTGCCAGCAGTTTCGGAGGGATTAGCGGCAATGAGCAGTTCTTC.

This clone was seen a single time. This chain links TRBV30 with TRBJ1-2, with unresolved D. The CDR3 has 14 amino acids. Per germline, CDR1 GTSNPN and CDR2 SVGIG (reference sequence). The V end was cut by 2 bases, the J end by 4 bases, with 14 bases between. The DNA for the CDR3 is TGTGCCTGGAGTCCTCAGACCGGAGCCTATGGCTACACCTTC. Amino acid sequence: CAWSPQTGAYGYTF.

CDR3 in DNA: TGCGCCAGCAGCTTGGAACCCCTATACAATCAGCCCCAGCATTTT. Translating gives CASSLEPLYNQPQHF. The chain joins TRBV5-1 to TRBJ1-5; D remains ambiguous. V was pared by 0 bases and J by 3 bases, with 10 bases between. This CDR3 region has 15 residues. Per germline, CDR1 SGHRS and CDR2 YFSETQ.

The chain recombines TRBV3-1 (or the pseudogene TRBV3-2) with TRBJ2-5; TRBD2 matches at 13 bases. V dropped 4 bases and J dropped 3; count of bases not matched to a gene: 11. The CDR3 consists of 18 residues. The germline CDR1 and CDR2 sequences are LGHDT and YNNKEL (reference sequence). The CDR3 sequence is CASSLRTSGSYLEETQYF. The CDR3 DNA sequence: TGTGCCAGCAGCCTTAGGACTAGCGGGAGCTATTTAGAAGAGACCCAGTACTTC.

This chain joins TRBV3-1 (or the pseudogene TRBV3-2) and TRBJ2-7; perhaps TRBD2 as D (6 bases). The CDR3 loop spans 15 amino acids. Germline values: CDR1 LGHDT, CDR2 YNNKEL (reference sequence). The V end lost 1 base, the J end lost 8 bases, and 18 bases lay between the germline ends. CDR3 protein: CASSQVGLASEKQYF. The CDR3 coding sequence is TGTGCCAGCAGCCAAGTCGGGCTAGCGAGTGAAAAGCAGTACTTC.